This T cell receptor beta chain originates from a study of blood T cell repertoires in COVID-19. Germline CDR1 SGHRS, CDR2 YFSETQ. V lost 4 bases to trimming and J lost 5 bases; unmatched junction nucleotides: 8. The CDR3 sequence is 15 residues long. Clones were read by immunoSEQ multiplex PCR, and TCRdb kept only the in-frame ones, dropping some. The repertoire consists of some 170,000 clones, with roughly 84% occurring once and the leading ten covering roughly 15%. Input material: PBMCs or T cells enriched from blood (not recorded which). The TCR sequence derives from a man aged 50 to 59 who had recovered from COVID-19. The chain carries TRBV5-1 and TRBJ2-2, with 7 bases aligning to TRBD1. The CDR3 nucleotides read TGCGCCAGCAGCAGGGGGCAGCTGGTGACCGGGGAGCTGTTTTTT. Protein sequence: CASSRGQLVTGELFF.